This T cell receptor beta chain derives from a study of T cell repertoires and HLA-DP antigens. Untouched CD4+ T cells were bead-isolated from PBMC at about 97.7% purity. The germline gives CDR1 SGHAT, CDR2 FQDESV (reference sequence). This CDR3 comprises 17 residues. V gave up 5 bases and J gave up 4 bases, with 22 bases separating them. Clones were sequenced by immunoSEQ multiplex PCR, and TCRdb holds only the in-frame ones, with some missing. The sample records around 70,000 clones, around 77% being singletons. This clone has just a few counts. Its antigen is not known. Whole-study findings and limits: Previously undetected clones averaged 36.3% and 50.6% against the two alleles respectively. Naive and memory CD4+ repertoires were not analysed separately.

This chain joins TRBV11-1 and TRBJ2-3; no definite D call. This receptor was identified in a man aged 55 to 70 in good health and CMV-seronegative. The specimen was CD4+ T cells from PBMCs. CDR3 amino acids: CASSPMGTRPGPDTQYF. CDR3 in DNA: TGTGCCAGCAGCCCAATGGGAACCCGGCCTGGCCCAGATACGCAGTATTTT.